This TCR beta chain originates from a study of identical twins. A universal primer site was added by template switching, and unique molecular identifiers were carried by the cDNA. Each CDR3 protein is one row after TCRdb ran MiXCR on the 5' RACE reads. The sample has 1.5 million to 2 million distinct CDR3 sequences, 25% to 35% seen once; the top ten hold less than 0.35%. Overall study findings and caveats: Surplus twin overlap in beta out-of-frame sequences was less pronounced. Conclusions relied on cross-sectional statistical analysis, not following the same donors.

Regarding this clonotype: Its target is not known. The junction does not match germline at one end; this may be a read error.

The CDR3 length is 12 residues. The germline V gene encodes CDR1 DFQATT and CDR2 SNEGSKA (reference sequence). The chain employs TRBV20-1 and TRBJ2-5; no reliable D call. The specimen sequenced was cord blood. The sequence derives from a newborn girl in good health. CDR3 loop: CSARRYQEAQYF. In DNA form, the CDR3 reads TGCAGTGCCAGGCGGTACCAAGAGGCCCAGTACTTC.